This T cell receptor (beta chain) originates from a study of blood T cells in healthy people across ages. Primers used in a second PCR of about 7 to 11 cycles were a sample-barcoded 5' primer and a J-beta primer mix. Each cDNA molecule was tagged by a template-switch adaptor with 12 random nucleotides. TCRdb called the 5' RACE reads again in MiXCR, with one record for every CDR3 protein. Here the sample spans about a million distinct CDR3 sequences, 45% to 60% being singletons. Concerning this clonotype: The antigen is unknown.

The germline V gene has CDR1 ENHRY and CDR2 SYGVKD. This CDR3 comprises 17 residues. V dropped 8 bases and J dropped 3 bases, with 26 bases sitting between them. Study-level findings and limits: TCR beta diversity, measured per million T cells, fell in a roughly linear way with age. Diversity estimated from one million T cells was considered an underestimate.

This clonotype originated in a woman aged 55-69 years in good health. Sequenced: blood. The rearrangement uses TRBV10-3 and TRBJ2-7; D tentatively reads TRBD1 or TRBD2 (5 bases each). The CDR3 DNA follows: TGTGCCATCCGGGATGACGGGGCTAAGAGAGGGAGCTACGAGCAGTACTTC. Translating gives CAIRDDGAKRGSYEQYF.